One sample yielded the 16 T cell receptor beta chains listed below, sequenced in a study of cytomegalovirus exposure and HLA in healthy donors. Both 60 Vbeta primers and 13 Jbeta primers went into the PCR. Method: immunoSEQ multiplex PCR; TCRdb's copy keeps in-frame clones and lacks some. The repertoire holds more than 95,000 clones, with around 65% as singletons. Material: PBMCs. The receptors stem from a woman aged 45-60 years in good health and CMV-seronegative.

This chain connects TRBV29-1 to TRBJ1-2; D call uncertain. Germline V gives CDR1 SQVTM, CDR2 ANQGSEA. The CDR3 is 11 amino acids. V was shortened by 4 bases and J by 7 bases, with 10 bases between the two germline ends. CDR3 sequence (DNA): TGCAGCGTTGTTGGAGGGAGTGGCTACACCTTC. Protein product: CSVVGGSGYTF.

This clone is a singleton in its sample. V gene TRBV13 combines with J gene TRBJ1-2; D is possibly TRBD1 (5 bases). V shed 5 bases and J shed 2 bases, with 15 bases lying between them. The CDR3 spans 15 residues. Germline CDR1 is PRHDT and CDR2 is FYEKMQ (reference sequence). As DNA, the CDR3 is TGTGCCAGCAGCCCGCGAGATAGGGGAAACTATGGCTACACCTTC. It yields the protein CASSPRDRGNYGYTF.

The chain is built from TRBV7-8 and TRBJ2-2, with TRBD1 matching 9 bases. Germline trimming cut 4 bases from V and 4 bases from J; bases unmatched to any gene: 10. The CDR3 runs to 17 residues. Per germline, CDR1 SGHVS and CDR2 FQNEAQ. CDR3 sequence reads: CASSSGAGTGSTGELFF. The CDR3 DNA follows: TGTGCCAGCAGCTCAGGGGCCGGGACAGGGTCCACCGGGGAGCTGTTTTTT.

The V gene is TRBV28, the J gene TRBJ2-7, with 7 bases aligning to TRBD2. Germline V gene data show CDR1 as MDHEN and CDR2 as SYDVKM. The CDR3 loop spans 15 amino acids. V trimming: 7 bases; J trimming: 4 bases; junction bases outside the gene matches: 13. In DNA form, the CDR3 reads TGTGCCAGCAATCTAGAGGGAGGGCCGGGATACGAGCAGTACTTC. This translates into CASNLEGGPGYEQYF.

The chain recombines TRBV7-2 with TRBJ1-4; 10 bases agree with TRBD1. Trimming removed 5 bases from V and 3 bases from J; junction bases left unmatched: 9. Germline V gene data show CDR1 as SGHTA and CDR2 as FQGNSA. This CDR3 is 17 amino acids long. The chain's CDR3 is CASSPLGTGVSNEKLFF. CDR3 DNA sequence: TGTGCCAGCAGCCCGCTGGGGACAGGGGTGTCTAATGAAAAACTGTTTTTT.

This clone occurred once. V and J are TRBV5-1 and TRBJ2-5; no clear D. V dropped 2 bases and J dropped 4 bases, with 12 bases sitting between them. CDR3 length: 14 amino acids. Germline loops: CDR1 SGHRS, CDR2 YFSETQ. CDR3 DNA: TGCGCCAGCAGCTTCGGCAGGCTTTTAGAGACCCAGTACTTC. Amino acids: CASSFGRLLETQYF.

The chain links TRBV7-9 to TRBJ1-2; tentative D call: TRBD1 (5 bases). Trimming left V 6 bases short and J 8 bases short, with 19 bases between. Per the germline V gene, CDR1 is SEHNR and CDR2 is FQNEAQ (reference sequence). The CDR3 spans 14 residues. CDR3 in amino acids: CASSFTQGTAGYTF. The CDR3 DNA sequence: TGTGCCAGCAGTTTCACGCAGGGCACCGCGGGCTACACCTTC.

The chain links TRBV28 to TRBJ2-7; tentatively, D is TRBD1 (5 bases). CDR1 is MDHEN and CDR2 is SYDVKM in the germline V gene. CDR3 length equals 13 residues. Trimming cost V 7 bases and J 2 bases, with 12 bases left between them. Here the CDR3 reads CASTDRVTYEQYF. Written as DNA, the CDR3 is TGTGCCAGCACAGACAGAGTGACCTACGAGCAGTACTTC. The entire variable domain, with the rest obtained from reference TRBV28 and TRBJ2-7, is as follows: DVKVTQSSRYLVKRTGEKVFLECVQDMDHENMFWYRQDPGLGLRLIYFSYDVKMKEKGDIPEGYSVSREKKERFSLILESASTNQTSMYLCASTDRVTYEQYFGPGTRLTVT.

This clone ranks as medium-sized. The chain uses TRBV4-1 and TRBJ2-1, with 13 bases that match TRBD2. Germline V gives CDR1 MGHRA, CDR2 YSYEKL. CDR3 length: 18 residues. V lost 0 bases, J lost 6 bases, and 8 bases stayed unmatched. CDR3 residues: CASSQDRTSGRAFNEQFF. CDR3 DNA sequence: TGCGCCAGCAGCCAAGACCGTACTAGCGGGAGGGCTTTCAATGAGCAGTTCTTC.

The chain joins TRBV7-6 to TRBJ2-7, with 7 bases that match TRBD2. With 5 bases clipped from V and 3 bases from J, the junction kept 13 bases outside the gene matches. CDR3 length: 16 residues. Germline V gene data show CDR1 as SGHVS and CDR2 as FNYEAQ. The CDR3 region is CASSRSGTPLNYEQYF. The CDR3 region has the DNA TGTGCCAGCAGCCGAAGCGGGACTCCACTAAACTACGAGCAGTACTTC.

The chain couples TRBV6-1 to TRBJ2-3, with 9 bases matching TRBD2. The CDR3 contains 14 residues. The junction had 0 bases not matched to a gene; V was cut back by 5 bases and J by 0 bases. Germline CDR1 reads MNHNS; CDR2 reads SASEGT. The CDR3 region is CASSSGGSTDTQYF. The CDR3 DNA reads as TGTGCCAGCAGTAGCGGGGGGAGCACAGATACGCAGTATTTT.

This clone was picked up a small number of times. CDR3 protein: CASSGQTSNYGYTF. CDR3 DNA sequence: TGCGCCAGCAGCGGACAGACTTCTAACTATGGCTACACCTTC. The chain uses TRBV5-1 and TRBJ1-2; tentatively, D is TRBD1 (6 bases). The CDR3 is 14 amino acids. V was clipped by 4 bases and J by 0 bases, with 10 bases between them. Germline assignment: CDR1 SGHRS and CDR2 YFSETQ.

The chain uses TRBV27 and TRBJ1-2; 8 nucleotides agree with TRBD1. CDR1 is MNHEY and CDR2 is SMNVEV in the germline V gene (reference sequence). CDR3 length: 15 residues. V was pared by 4 bases and J by 4 bases, with 8 bases of the junction left unmatched. The CDR3 nucleotides read TGTGCCAGCAGTTATAATGACAGGGGCTTCTATGGCTACACCTTC. It translates to CASSYNDRGFYGYTF.

V and J are TRBV7-3 and TRBJ2-1, with 7 positions matching TRBD1. V trimming: 2 bases; J trimming: 10 bases; junction bases outside the gene matches: 11. Germline V gene data show CDR1 as SGHTA and CDR2 as FQGTGA. The CDR3 runs 15 residues. Here the CDR3 DNA reads TGTGCCAGCAGCTTAGACCTCTCGAGGGGACAGGAGCAGTTCTTC. Translating gives CASSLDLSRGQEQFF.

This clone has just a few counts. The gene calls are TRBV29-1 and TRBJ1-5; TRBD1 might be the D (6 bases). Germline CDR1 is SQVTM and CDR2 is ANQGSEA. With 7 bases removed from V and 7 bases from J, the gap between germline ends came to 17 bases. The CDR3 covers 13 residues. The CDR3 protein is CSAGPGAGQPQHF. Here the CDR3 DNA reads TGCAGCGCCGGGCCAGGGGCAGGCCAGCCCCAGCATTTT. The variable domain in full, completed from reference TRBV29-1 and TRBJ1-5, reads SAVISQKPSRDICQRGTSLTIQCQVDSQVTMMFWYRQQPGQSLTLIATANQGSEATYESGFVIDKFPISRPNLTFSTLTVSNMSPEDSSIYLCSAGPGAGQPQHFGDGTRLSIL.

The rearrangement links TRBV7-9 to TRBJ2-5, with a weak D call TRBD1 (6 bases). Near its end, the DNA agrees better with TRBJ2-7, so the J call may be wrong. Germline CDR1 SEHNR, CDR2 FQNEAQ (reference sequence). CDR3 size: 14 residues. The CDR3 protein is CASSLAGGSYEQYF. The CDR3, as DNA: TGTGCCAGCAGCTTAGCAGGGGGCTCCTACGAGCAGTACTTC.